The sequence of this T cell receptor beta chain was determined in a study of T cell repertoires in cytomegalovirus infection. For the study at large: CMV infection together with matching HLA type was indicated by public TCR beta signatures.

TCRdb recomputed calls from the reads with MiXCR, one row per CDR3 protein. The sample holds roughly 730,000 distinct CDR3 sequences; approximately 33% are singletons and the top ten take 18%. Study results and caveats: The ex vivo response showed dominance by HLA-C-restricted CMV-specific TCR beta clonotypes. People with CMV and the relevant HLA were identified by cumulative public TCR beta family frequency.

Germline V gives CDR1 SGHTA, CDR2 FQGNSA. This CDR3 has 13 residues. The germline V and J ends were trimmed by 3 bases and 4 bases, with 9 bases remaining between them. This clonotype was seen more than once but under ten times. Antigen specificity is unknown. The receptor comes from a human donor in good health (CMV status not recorded). Some clones in this sample may be carry-over from other donors' samples. Sequencing was performed on cultured PBMCs, taken from culture after CMV antigen stimulation. The rearrangement uses TRBV7-2 and TRBJ1-2, with unresolved D. The CDR3 region has the DNA TGTGCCAGCAGCTTGGGCAGCTTCTATGGCTACACCTTC. Its protein is CASSLGSFYGYTF.